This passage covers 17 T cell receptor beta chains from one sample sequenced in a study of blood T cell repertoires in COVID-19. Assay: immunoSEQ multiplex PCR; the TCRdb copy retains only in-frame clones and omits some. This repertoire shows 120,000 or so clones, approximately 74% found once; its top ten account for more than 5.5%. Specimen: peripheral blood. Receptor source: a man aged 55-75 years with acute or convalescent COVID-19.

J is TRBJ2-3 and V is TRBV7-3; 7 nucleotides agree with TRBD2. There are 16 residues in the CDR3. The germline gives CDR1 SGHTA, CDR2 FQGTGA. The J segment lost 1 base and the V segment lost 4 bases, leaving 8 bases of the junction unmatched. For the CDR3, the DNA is TGTGCCAGCAGCTCAGCTAGCGGACTCGGCACAGATACGCAGTATTTT. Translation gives CASSSASGLGTDTQYF.

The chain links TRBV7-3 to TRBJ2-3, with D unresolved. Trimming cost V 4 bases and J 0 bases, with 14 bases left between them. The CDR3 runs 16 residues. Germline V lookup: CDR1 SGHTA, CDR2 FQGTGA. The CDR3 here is CASSSSSGSSTDTQYF. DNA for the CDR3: TGTGCCAGCAGCTCCTCATCAGGCTCTAGCACAGATACGCAGTATTTT.

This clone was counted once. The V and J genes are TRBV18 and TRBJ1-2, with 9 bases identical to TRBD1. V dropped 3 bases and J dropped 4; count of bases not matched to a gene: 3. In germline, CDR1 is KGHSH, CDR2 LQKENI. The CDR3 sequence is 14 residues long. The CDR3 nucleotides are TGTGCCAGCTCACCTCCGGGACAGGGCTATGGCTACACCTTC. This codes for CASSPPGQGYGYTF.

CDR3 sequence: CATSAGWSNEQFF. As DNA, the CDR3 is TGTGCCACTTCGGCGGGGTGGAGCAATGAGCAGTTCTTC. V is TRBV24-1 and J is TRBJ2-1; D is possibly TRBD2 (6 bases). V gave up 10 bases and J gave up 6 bases, with 15 bases separating them. Germline lookup yields CDR1 KGHDR and CDR2 SFDVKD. The CDR3 runs 13 residues.

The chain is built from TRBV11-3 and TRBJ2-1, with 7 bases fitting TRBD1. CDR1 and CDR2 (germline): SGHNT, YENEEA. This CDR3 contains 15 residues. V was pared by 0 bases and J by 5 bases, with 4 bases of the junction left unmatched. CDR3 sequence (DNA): TGTGCCAGCAGCTTAGAGTGGACAGGCGACAATGAGCAGTTCTTC. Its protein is CASSLEWTGDNEQFF.

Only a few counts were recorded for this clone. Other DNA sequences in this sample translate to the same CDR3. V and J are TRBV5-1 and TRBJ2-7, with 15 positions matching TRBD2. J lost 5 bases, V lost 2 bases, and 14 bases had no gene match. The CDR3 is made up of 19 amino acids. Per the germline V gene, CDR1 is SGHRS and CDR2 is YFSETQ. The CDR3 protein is CASSFHGLAGGVRVNEQYF. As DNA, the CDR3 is TGCGCCAGCAGCTTCCACGGACTAGCGGGGGGGGTCCGGGTCAACGAGCAGTACTTC.

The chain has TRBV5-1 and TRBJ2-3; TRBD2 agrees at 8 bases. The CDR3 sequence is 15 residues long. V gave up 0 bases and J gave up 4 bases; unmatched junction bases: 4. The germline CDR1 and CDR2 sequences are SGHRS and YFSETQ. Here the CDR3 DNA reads TGCGCCAGCAGCTTGGCACGGGGGGGCCCAGATACGCAGTATTTT. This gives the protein CASSLARGGPDTQYF.

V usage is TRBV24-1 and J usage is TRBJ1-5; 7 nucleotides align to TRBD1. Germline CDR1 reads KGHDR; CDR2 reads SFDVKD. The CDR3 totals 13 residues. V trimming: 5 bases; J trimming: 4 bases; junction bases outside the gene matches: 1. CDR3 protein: CATSATGNQPQHF. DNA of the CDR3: TGTGCCACCAGTGCGACAGGGAATCAGCCCCAGCATTTT.

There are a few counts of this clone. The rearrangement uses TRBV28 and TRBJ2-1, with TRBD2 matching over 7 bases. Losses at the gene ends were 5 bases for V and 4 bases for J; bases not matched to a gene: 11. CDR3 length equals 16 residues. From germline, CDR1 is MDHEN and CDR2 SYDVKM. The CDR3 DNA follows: TGTGCCAGCAGTCCGACAGCGGGAAATGCGTACAATGAGCAGTTCTTC. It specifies CASSPTAGNAYNEQFF.

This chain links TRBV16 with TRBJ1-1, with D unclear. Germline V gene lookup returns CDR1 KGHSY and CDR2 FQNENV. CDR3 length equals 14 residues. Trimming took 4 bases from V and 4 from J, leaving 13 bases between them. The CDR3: CASSPGGIFTEAFF. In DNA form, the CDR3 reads TGTGCCAGCAGCCCAGGAGGGATTTTCACTGAAGCTTTCTTT.

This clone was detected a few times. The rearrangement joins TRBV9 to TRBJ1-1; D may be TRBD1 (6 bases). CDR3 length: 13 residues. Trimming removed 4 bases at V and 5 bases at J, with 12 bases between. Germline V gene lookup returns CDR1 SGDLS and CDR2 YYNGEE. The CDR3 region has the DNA TGTGCCAGCAGCCCGGGGACAAATACTGAAGCTTTCTTT. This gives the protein CASSPGTNTEAFF.

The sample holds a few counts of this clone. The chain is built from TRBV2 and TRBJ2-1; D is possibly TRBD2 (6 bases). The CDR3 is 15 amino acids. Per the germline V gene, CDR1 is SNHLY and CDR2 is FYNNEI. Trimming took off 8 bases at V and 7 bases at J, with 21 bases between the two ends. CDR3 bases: TGTGCCAGCTCCTTCGGAGGGATACGGGGGAATGAGCAGTTCTTC. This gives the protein CASSFGGIRGNEQFF. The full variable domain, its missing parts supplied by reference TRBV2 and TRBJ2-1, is EPEVTQTPSHQVTQMGQEVILRCVPISNHLYFYWYRQILGQKVEFLVSFYNNEISEKSEIFDDQFSVERPDGSNFTLKIRSTKLEDSAMYFCASSFGGIRGNEQFFGPGTRLTVL.

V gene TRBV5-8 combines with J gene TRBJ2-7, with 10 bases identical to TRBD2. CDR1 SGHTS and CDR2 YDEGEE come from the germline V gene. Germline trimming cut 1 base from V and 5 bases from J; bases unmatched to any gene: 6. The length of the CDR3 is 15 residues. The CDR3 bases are TGTGCCAGCAGCTTGACGAGCGGGGGGGCCCACGAGCAGTACTTC. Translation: CASSLTSGGAHEQYF.

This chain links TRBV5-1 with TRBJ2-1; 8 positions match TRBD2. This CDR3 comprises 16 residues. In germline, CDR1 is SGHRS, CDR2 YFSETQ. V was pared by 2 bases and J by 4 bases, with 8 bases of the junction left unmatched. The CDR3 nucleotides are TGCGCCAGCAGCTTCAATCAGGCGGGGGGTTACAATGAGCAGTTCTTC. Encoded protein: CASSFNQAGGYNEQFF.

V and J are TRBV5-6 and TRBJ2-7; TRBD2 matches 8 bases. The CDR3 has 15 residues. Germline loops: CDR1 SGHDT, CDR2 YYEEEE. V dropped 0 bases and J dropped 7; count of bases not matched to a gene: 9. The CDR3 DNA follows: TGTGCCAGCAGCTTGGGTCCGGGAGGGCCCTGGGAGCAGTACTTC. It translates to CASSLGPGGPWEQYF.

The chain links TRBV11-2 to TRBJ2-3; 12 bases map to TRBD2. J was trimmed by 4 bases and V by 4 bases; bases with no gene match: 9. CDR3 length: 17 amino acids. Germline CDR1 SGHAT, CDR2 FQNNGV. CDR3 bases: TGTGCCAGCAGCTATCCTCTGACTAGCGGGAGTCCAGATACGCAGTATTTT. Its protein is CASSYPLTSGSPDTQYF.

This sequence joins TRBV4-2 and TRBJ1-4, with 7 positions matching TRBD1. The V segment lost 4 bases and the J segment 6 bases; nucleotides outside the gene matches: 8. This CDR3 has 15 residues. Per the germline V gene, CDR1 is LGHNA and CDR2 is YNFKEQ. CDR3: CASSLQTGRDEKLFF. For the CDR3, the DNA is TGTGCCAGCAGCCTACAGACAGGGCGGGATGAAAAACTGTTTTTT.